This TCR beta chain was documented in a study of blood T cell repertoires in COVID-19. Germline lookup yields CDR1 LGHDT and CDR2 YNNKEL (reference sequence). The CDR3 loop spans 12 amino acids. The V gene lost 6 bases and the J gene lost 3 bases, with 8 bases spanning the gap. In the original workflow: Amplification with reference gene primers provided the estimates of nucleated cell counts. Measured with immunoSEQ multiplex PCR; TCRdb has only the in-frame clones, and not every one. Clonal size and the V and J genes are those of that table, whereas D and trimming came from the DNA. The sample shows around 400,000 clones, roughly nine tenths of them seen only once.

Material for sequencing was PBMCs or T cells enriched from blood (not recorded which). This receptor was obtained from a woman between 35 and 50 years old who had been exposed to COVID-19. This chain links TRBV3-1 (or the pseudogene TRBV3-2) with TRBJ1-2; TRBD1 might be the D (5 bases). CDR3: CASRGEDYGYTF. Written as DNA, the CDR3 is TGTGCCAGCAGGGGGGAGGACTATGGCTACACCTTC.